This T cell receptor (beta chain) was profiled in a study of Graves' ophthalmopathy and Graves' hyperthyroidism. Amplification targeted the TCR beta CDR3 regions, with RNA transcripts as the source material. First-round RT-PCR relied on HTBI primers, and a second-round multiplex PCR came next. MiXCR, applied by TCRdb to the multiplex PCR reads, yields one record per CDR3 protein. The sample includes about 400,000 distinct CDR3 sequences, 15% of them seen just once. Whole-study results and caveats: With 70.59% sensitivity and approximately 72% specificity, the model predicted ophthalmopathy progression.

This clonotype was recorded many times. Its antigen is as yet unknown. Trimming cost V 0 bases and J 4 bases; bases outside gene matches: 13. The germline gives CDR1 LNHNV, CDR2 YYDKDF (reference sequence). The CDR3 extends over 18 amino acids. This receptor was obtained from a young woman with stable Graves' hyperthyroidism. V and J are TRBV15 and TRBJ1-2; 8 nucleotides line up with TRBD1. Sequencing used peripheral blood. This CDR3 is CATSRDRRQGLRGYGYTF. CDR3 DNA: TGTGCCACCAGCAGAGATCGGCGACAGGGGTTGAGGGGCTATGGCTACACCTTC.